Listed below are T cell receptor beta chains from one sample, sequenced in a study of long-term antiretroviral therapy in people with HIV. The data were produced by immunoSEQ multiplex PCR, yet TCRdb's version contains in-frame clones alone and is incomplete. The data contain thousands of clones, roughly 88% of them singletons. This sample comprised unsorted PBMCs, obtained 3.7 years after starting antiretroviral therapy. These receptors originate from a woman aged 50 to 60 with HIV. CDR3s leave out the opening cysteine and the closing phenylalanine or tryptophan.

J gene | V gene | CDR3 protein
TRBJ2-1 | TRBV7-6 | ASSLEAVPYNEQF
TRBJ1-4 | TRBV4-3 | ASSQELVGGREKLF
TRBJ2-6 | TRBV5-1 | ASSLEIGVTVPGANVLT
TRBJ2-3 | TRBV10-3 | AIREGGPTDTQY
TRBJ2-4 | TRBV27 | ASSLSAGLIHIQY
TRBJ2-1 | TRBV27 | ASSHGGPSYNEQF
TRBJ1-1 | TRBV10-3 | AISDGSQYTEAF
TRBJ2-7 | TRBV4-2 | ASSQGSGRVYEQY
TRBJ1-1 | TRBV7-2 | ASSLGPGTTEAF
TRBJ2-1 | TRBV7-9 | ASSFDSRNEQF
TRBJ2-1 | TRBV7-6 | ASSLARWRGDYNEQF
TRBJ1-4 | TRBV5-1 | ASSLERAGANEKLF
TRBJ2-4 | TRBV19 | ASSQRTVKNIQY
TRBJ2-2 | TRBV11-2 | ASSLILRLDLDTGELF